Listed here are 20 T cell receptor beta chains from one sample, sequenced in a study of T cells in Graves' hyperthyroidism and ophthalmopathy (dated by TCRdb to between 2019 and 2020). The library came from multiplex PCR. These reads were obtained on an Illumina HiSeq 2000. The TCR beta CDR3 regions were amplified from the RNA transcripts. For the first round of RT-PCR on the TCR CDR3, the HTBI primer set was used together with the Qiagen OneStep RT-PCR kit. TCRdb applied fastp at Q25 and MiXCR to the public reads, then kept only in-frame beta chains. One record per CDR3 amino acid sequence lists the most common genes and DNA. Recorded for this sample are around 400,000 distinct CDR3 sequences; 13% of them occurred a single time. The top ten hold 9.2% of the sample. Sequenced: blood. These receptors all come from a woman under 30 with Graves' hyperthyroidism.

There are a few counts of this clonotype. CDR3 protein: CATSGTANEKLFF. Written as DNA, the CDR3 is TGTGCCACCAGCGGGACAGCTAATGAAAAACTGTTTTTT. This chain joins TRBV15 and TRBJ1-4; 7 bases are shared with TRBD1. In germline, CDR1 is LNHNV, CDR2 YYDKDF (reference sequence). The CDR3 is 13 residues long. V lost 5 bases to trimming and J lost 3 bases; unmatched junction nucleotides: 0.

This clonotype has ten or more counts. V gene TRBV25-1 combines with J gene TRBJ2-3; D is ambiguous. This CDR3 comprises 19 residues. Germline V gene data show CDR1 as MGHDK and CDR2 as SYGVNS. Between the trimmed V and J ends, which lost 1 base and 1 base, there was a span of 21 bases. The CDR3 loop is CASSELRLKQHLGTDTQYF. DNA for the CDR3: TGTGCCAGCAGTGAATTGCGTCTGAAACAGCATTTGGGCACAGATACGCAGTATTTT.

The sample holds many counts of this clonotype. The rearrangement joins TRBV6-2 or TRBV6-3 to TRBJ1-2; no reliable D call. Germline CDR1 is MNHEY and CDR2 is SVGEGT. V was trimmed by 2 bases and J by 3 bases, leaving 16 bases between them. The CDR3 is 16 amino acids. The CDR3 reads CASSYGRVKWDYGYTF. Written as DNA, the CDR3 is TGTGCCAGCAGTTACGGAAGAGTGAAGTGGGACTATGGCTACACCTTC.

At least ten counts were recorded for this clonotype. The chain recombines TRBV20-1 with TRBJ1-2; D not resolved. V was pared by 1 base and J by 8 bases, with 14 bases between. The CDR3 extends over 13 amino acids. Germline loops: CDR1 DFQATT, CDR2 SNEGSKA (reference sequence). The CDR3 sequence: CSARVSPGTGYTF. DNA for the CDR3: TGCAGTGCTAGAGTGAGTCCGGGTACAGGCTACACCTTC.

This clonotype was counted many times. The V call is TRBV2, the J call TRBJ1-3; D remains unclear. This CDR3 is 13 amino acids long. V was clipped by 7 bases and J by 4 bases, with 11 bases between them. Per germline, CDR1 SNHLY and CDR2 FYNNEI. This chain's CDR3 is CASIDLGGNTIYF. Written as DNA, the CDR3 is TGTGCCAGCATAGACTTGGGCGGAAACACCATATATTTT.

This clonotype showed up many times. This chain uses TRBV27 with TRBJ2-7, with 9 bases fitting TRBD2. The CDR3 spans 15 residues. CDR1 and CDR2 (germline): MNHEY, SMNVEV (reference sequence). Germline trimming cut 4 bases from V and 0 bases from J; bases unmatched to any gene: 4. The CDR3 DNA follows: TGTGCCAGCAGTTCCCCGACTAGCGGCTCCTACGAGCAGTACTTC. Protein: CASSSPTSGSYEQYF.

The chain recombines TRBV7-2 with TRBJ1-5, with TRBD1 identical over 7 bases. The CDR3 is 14 residues long. Unmatched junction bases numbered 7, after V lost 5 bases and J lost 6 bases. Germline assignment: CDR1 SGHTA and CDR2 FQGNSA. The CDR3 loop reads CASSGGTVFQPQHF. In DNA, the CDR3 is TGTGCCAGCAGCGGGGGGACAGTTTTTCAGCCCCAGCATTTT.

The gene calls are TRBV11-2 and TRBJ2-5; tentatively, D is TRBD1 or TRBD2 (5 bases each). V lost 1 base and J 4 bases, leaving 22 bases between the germline ends. The V gene's germline CDR1 is SGHAT and CDR2 FQNNGV. The length of the CDR3 is 18 residues. CDR3 sequence: CASSLVWTGRAGSETQYF. CDR3 in DNA: TGTGCCAGCAGCTTAGTTTGGACGGGACGGGCAGGGTCAGAGACCCAGTACTTC. The whole variable domain, remainder taken from reference TRBV11-2 and TRBJ2-5, is EAGVAQSPRYKIIEKRQSVAFWCNPISGHATLYWYQQILGQGPKLLIQFQNNGVVDDSQLPKDRFSAERLKGVDSTLKIQPAKLEDSAVYLCASSLVWTGRAGSETQYFGPGTRLLVL.

This clonotype was detected ten times or more. V and J are TRBV12-3 or TRBV12-4 and TRBJ2-1, with 10 bases identical to TRBD2. Trimming at V came to 5 bases and at J to 9 bases, leaving 10 bases not matched to a gene. The length of the CDR3 is 15 residues. The CDR3 DNA reads TGTGCCAGCAGTACCGGGTCTAGCGGGGGAAGTGAGCAGTTCTTC. This gives the protein CASSTGSSGGSEQFF.

At least ten counts were recorded for this clonotype. This chain connects TRBV28 to TRBJ2-4, with D unresolved. Germline V gene lookup returns CDR1 MDHEN and CDR2 SYDVKM. Trimming pared 2 bases from V and 0 bases from J, leaving 17 bases between. The CDR3 consists of 18 residues. The CDR3 sequence is CASSLSLIPQLAKNIQYF. The CDR3 bases are TGTGCCAGCAGTTTAAGCCTAATCCCTCAACTAGCCAAAAACATTCAGTACTTC. Filled out from reference TRBV28 and TRBJ2-4, the complete variable domain reads DVKVTQSSRYLVKRTGEKVFLECVQDMDHENMFWYRQDPGLGLRLIYFSYDVKMKEKGDIPEGYSVSREKKERFSLILESASTNQTSMYLCASSLSLIPQLAKNIQYFGAGTRLSVL.

This chain joins TRBV28 and TRBJ2-7, with D unclear. This CDR3 is built from 12 residues. The V and J ends lost 5 bases and 4 bases respectively, with 9 bases between them. CDR1 MDHEN and CDR2 SYDVKM come from the germline V gene. The CDR3 DNA is TGTGCCAGCAGTGACGGGTCTTACGAGCAGTACTTC. Encoded protein: CASSDGSYEQYF.

This clonotype was seen a handful of times. The rearrangement links TRBV12-5 to TRBJ2-7, with D maybe TRBD1 (6 bases). Germline values: CDR1 LGHNT, CDR2 FRNRAP. V was trimmed by 5 bases and J by 3 bases, leaving 11 bases between them. The CDR3 is 13 amino acids. CDR3 bases: TGTGCTAGTGGTCTCTCGACAGGCTACGAGCAGTACTTC. As protein: CASGLSTGYEQYF.

There are many counts of this clonotype. The chain has TRBV7-8 and TRBJ2-7, with D perhaps matching TRBD1 (6 bases). The ends were cut back, 5 bases at V and 4 bases at J, with 12 bases in the middle. CDR3 length equals 13 residues. Germline V gene lookup returns CDR1 SGHVS and CDR2 FQNEAQ. For the CDR3, the DNA is TGTGCCAGCAGCCGTCAACAGGGATACGAGCAGTACTTC. It is translated as CASSRQQGYEQYF.

This clonotype was counted many times. The rearrangement uses TRBV28 and TRBJ2-3, with 8 bases matching TRBD2. The CDR3 loop spans 16 amino acids. With 1 base clipped from V and 1 base from J, the junction kept 4 bases outside the gene matches. The germline V gene has CDR1 MDHEN and CDR2 SYDVKM. In nucleotides, the CDR3 is TGTGCCAGCAGTTTATTAGCGGGGAGCCGCACAGATACGCAGTATTTT. Translated, it gives CASSLLAGSRTDTQYF.

The chain joins TRBV4-1 to TRBJ2-5; D could derive from TRBD1 or TRBD2 (6 bases each). The germline gives CDR1 MGHRA, CDR2 YSYEKL. CDR3 length: 16 residues. Between the trimmed V and J ends, which lost 4 bases and 5 bases, there was a span of 20 bases. The CDR3 protein is CASSLTRQGRSETQYF. CDR3 nucleotides: TGCGCCAGCAGCCTGACCCGGCAGGGGAGGAGTGAGACCCAGTACTTC.

This clonotype was detected ten times or more. This chain uses TRBV12-3 or TRBV12-4 with TRBJ1-3; no definite D call. The V and J ends lost 3 bases and 4 bases respectively, with 13 bases between them. The CDR3 loop spans 15 amino acids. CDR3 region: CASSFSGVLGNTIYF. Here the CDR3 DNA reads TGTGCCAGCAGTTTTAGTGGGGTCTTAGGAAACACCATATATTTT.

This clonotype was seen many times. The gene calls are TRBV12-3 or TRBV12-4 and TRBJ1-5; weak D call: TRBD1 (6 bases). V lost 3 bases to trimming and J lost 0 bases, with 6 bases between them. The CDR3 has 14 residues. The CDR3 nucleotides are TGTGCCAGCAGTTTGACAGGTAGCAATCAGCCCCAGCATTTT. It translates to CASSLTGSNQPQHF.

This clonotype was counted many times. The rearrangement uses TRBV28 and TRBJ2-7, with 7 bases matching TRBD2. Germline CDR1 is MDHEN and CDR2 is SYDVKM. CDR3 length equals 15 residues. Germline trimming cut 6 bases from V and 2 bases from J; bases unmatched to any gene: 10. CDR3 region: CASRLASGLTYEQYF. CDR3 DNA sequence: TGTGCCAGCAGGCTTGCTAGCGGCCTCACCTACGAGCAGTACTTC.

This clonotype was seen at least ten times. The chain uses TRBV29-1 and TRBJ1-1; possible D gene TRBD1, 5 bases. The V gene lost 7 bases and the J gene lost 5 bases, with 8 bases spanning the gap. The CDR3 contains 10 residues. Germline CDR1 and CDR2: SQVTM and ANQGSEA. The CDR3 spells CSAQGTEAFF. In nucleotides, the CDR3 is TGCAGCGCGCAGGGAACTGAAGCTTTCTTT.

V gene TRBV7-9 combines with J gene TRBJ1-1; possibly TRBD1 for D (5 bases). Between the trimmed V and J ends, which lost 5 bases and 3 bases, there was a span of 19 bases. The CDR3 length is 16 residues. Germline V gene data show CDR1 as SEHNR and CDR2 as FQNEAQ (reference sequence). The CDR3 DNA sequence: TGTGCCAGCAGCCACCTCACGGGGCCCCTGGACACTGAAGCTTTCTTT. It yields the protein CASSHLTGPLDTEAFF.